The 11 T cell receptor beta chains below were found in one sample sequenced in a study of cytomegalovirus exposure and HLA in healthy donors. The protocol was immunoSEQ multiplex PCR, while the TCRdb copy is restricted to in-frame clones and leaves out a portion. The sample has 250,000 to 350,000 clones, 88% seen once; the top ten hold more than 0.95%. The sample comprised PBMCs. These receptors originate from a man aged 25 to 40 in good health and CMV-seronegative.

This clone occurred a few times. Other DNA sequences in this sample translate to the same CDR3. The chain couples TRBV18 to TRBJ2-2, with D uncertain. With 3 bases removed from V and 1 base from J, the gap between germline ends came to 6 bases. This CDR3 contains 14 residues. CDR1 and CDR2 (germline): KGHSH, LQKENI. The CDR3 sequence is CASSPTQNTGELFF. CDR3 nucleotide sequence: TGTGCCAGCTCACCGACACAGAACACCGGGGAGCTGTTTTTT.

The chain uses TRBV9 and TRBJ2-7; D not resolved. V was shortened by 0 bases and J by 0 bases, with 7 bases between the two germline ends. The CDR3 extends over 14 amino acids. Germline assignment: CDR1 SGDLS and CDR2 YYNGEE. The CDR3 protein is CASSVGAGSYEQYF. CDR3 nucleotides: TGTGCCAGCAGCGTAGGAGCCGGCTCCTACGAGCAGTACTTC.

The chain joins TRBV18 to TRBJ2-7; D possibly corresponds to TRBD2 (6 bases). From germline, CDR1 is KGHSH and CDR2 LQKENI. V dropped 0 bases and J dropped 5 bases, with 14 bases sitting between them. This CDR3 contains 15 residues. The CDR3, as DNA: TGTGCCAGCTCACCACCTTATCAGGGAGGCCACGAGCAGTACTTC. This encodes CASSPPYQGGHEQYF.

The chain joins TRBV19 to TRBJ2-3; the match to TRBD2 covers 8 bases. Germline CDR1 LNHDA, CDR2 SQIVND (reference sequence). The CDR3 runs to 17 residues. V gave up 3 bases and J gave up 1 base; unmatched junction bases: 9. The CDR3 bases are TGTGCCAGTAGTATGGAGCGGGGGAGGCCGGGCACAGATACGCAGTATTTT. Encoded protein: CASSMERGRPGTDTQYF.

The rearrangement uses TRBV29-1 and TRBJ1-1; TRBD1 is a possible D gene (5 bases). From germline, CDR1 is SQVTM and CDR2 ANQGSEA. V lost 3 bases and J 10 bases, leaving 12 bases between the germline ends. The CDR3 has 11 residues. The CDR3 region is CSVEVPGGAFF. The CDR3 nucleotides are TGCAGCGTTGAGGTCCCGGGGGGAGCTTTCTTT.

This rearrangement joins TRBV6-5 to TRBJ1-6; tentative D call: TRBD1 (5 bases). V was cut by 4 bases and J by 2 bases, with 9 bases left in between. The CDR3 is 15 amino acids. Germline V lookup: CDR1 MNHEY, CDR2 SVGAGI. CDR3 loop: CASSSDRAYNSPLHF. CDR3 nucleotide sequence: TGTGCCAGCAGTTCCGACAGAGCCTATAATTCACCCCTCCACTTT.

This chain joins TRBV7-2 and TRBJ1-2; weak D call: TRBD1 (5 bases). This CDR3 comprises 13 residues. The ends were cut back, 5 bases at V and 8 bases at J, with 15 bases in the middle. The germline CDR1 and CDR2 sequences are SGHTA and FQGNSA. The CDR3 region has the DNA TGTGCCAGCAGCCCCAGGGCGGAGGGCGGCTACACCTTC. Translating gives CASSPRAEGGYTF.

The chain recombines TRBV2 with TRBJ1-5; TRBD1 matches 8 bases. V dropped 3 bases and J dropped 0; count of bases not matched to a gene: 10. CDR1 SNHLY and CDR2 FYNNEI come from the germline V gene. CDR3 length equals 18 residues. Here the CDR3 reads CASSEDRETRNSNQPQHF. DNA of the CDR3: TGTGCCAGCAGTGAGGACAGGGAAACCCGAAATAGCAATCAGCCCCAGCATTTT.

The chain has TRBV14 and TRBJ2-1; 8 positions agree with TRBD1. V shed 4 bases and J 4 bases; nucleotides not matched to a gene: 3. Germline V gene lookup returns CDR1 SGHDN and CDR2 FVKESK. This CDR3 comprises 14 residues. The CDR3 DNA sequence: TGTGCCAGCAGCCTCGGACAGGGTTACAATGAGCAGTTCTTC. Translated: CASSLGQGYNEQFF.

This clone came up a few times. V usage is TRBV11-2 and J usage is TRBJ1-2; possibly TRBD1 for D (6 bases). Germline-derived CDR1 and CDR2 are SGHAT and FQNNGV. V dropped 5 bases and J dropped 4 bases, with 14 bases sitting between them. This CDR3 comprises 14 residues. DNA for the CDR3: TGTGCCAGCAGCGACCCCGGGACAAGCTATGGCTACACCTTC. This gives the protein CASSDPGTSYGYTF.

This clone was detected only a few times. This chain connects TRBV6-5 to TRBJ1-6; TRBD1 agrees at 7 bases. J gave up 7 bases and V 6 bases, and 9 bases lay outside the gene matches. The CDR3 is made up of 15 amino acids. The germline CDR1 and CDR2 sequences are MNHEY and SVGAGI. In DNA form, the CDR3 reads TGTGCCAGCAGGCGCCTCCGGGACAGCAATTCACCCCTCCACTTT. Encoded protein: CASRRLRDSNSPLHF.